A selection of T cell receptor beta chains follows, all from one sample in a study of blood T cells in healthy people across ages. TCRdb called the 5' RACE reads again in MiXCR, with one record for every CDR3 protein. This sample has roughly 1.5 million distinct CDR3 sequences, with 40% to 45% found just once. The sample taken for sequencing was blood. These receptors came from a young woman in good health. Both conserved end residues are part of each CDR3. Fields, in order: clone size, D gene, V gene, CDR3 length, J gene, CDR3 protein, CDR3 DNA. The D gene is left open where the match is weak. Clone size is given for some rows only: seen once, a few or many times, or a class if the clone is expanded.

abundance: -; d_gene: TRBD2; v_gene: TRBV20-1; len: 17; j_gene: TRBJ2-3; CDR3aa: CSARRASGRTSTDTQYF; CDR3nt: TGCAGTGCCCGTAGGGCTAGCGGGAGGACTAGCACAGATACGCAGTATTTT
abundance: -; d_gene: TRBD1; v_gene: TRBV7-2; len: 17; j_gene: TRBJ1-2; CDR3aa: CASSRRTGGWGDDGYTF; CDR3nt: TGTGCCAGCAGCCGAAGGACAGGGGGCTGGGGGGACGATGGCTACACCTTC
abundance: once; d_gene: -; v_gene: TRBV24-1; len: 13; j_gene: TRBJ2-1; CDR3aa: CATSEPPNNEQFF; CDR3nt: TGTGCCACCAGTGAGCCCCCGAACAATGAGCAGTTCTTC
abundance: -; d_gene: -; v_gene: TRBV9; len: 15; j_gene: TRBJ1-4; CDR3aa: CASSVDRGHREKLFF; CDR3nt: TGTGCCAGCAGCGTAGATCGGGGGCACCGAGAAAAACTGTTTTTT
abundance: few; d_gene: -; v_gene: TRBV20-1; len: 14; j_gene: TRBJ2-7; CDR3aa: CSARGANLYNEQYF; CDR3nt: TGCAGTGCTCGTGGAGCGAACCTTTACAATGAGCAGTACTTC
abundance: few; d_gene: TRBD1; v_gene: TRBV4-2; len: 15; j_gene: TRBJ2-3; CDR3aa: CASSQEGQGRDTQYF; CDR3nt: TGTGCCAGCAGCCAAGAGGGACAGGGGAGAGATACGCAGTATTTT
abundance: -; d_gene: -; v_gene: TRBV4-1; len: 13; j_gene: TRBJ2-2; CDR3aa: CASSQTRTGELFF; CDR3nt: TGCGCCAGCAGCCAGACTCGGACCGGGGAGCTGTTTTTT
abundance: few; d_gene: TRBD2; v_gene: TRBV11-3; len: 18; j_gene: TRBJ2-5; CDR3aa: CASSFGLAGHQYQETQYF; CDR3nt: TGTGCCAGCAGCTTTGGACTAGCGGGGCACCAGTACCAAGAGACCCAGTACTTC
abundance: -; d_gene: TRBD2; v_gene: TRBV5-1; len: 16; j_gene: TRBJ2-1; CDR3aa: CASSPSLAASYNEQFF; CDR3nt: TGCGCCAGCAGCCCATCACTAGCGGCCTCCTACAATGAGCAGTTCTTC
abundance: few; d_gene: TRBD2; v_gene: TRBV5-1; len: 17; j_gene: TRBJ2-3; CDR3aa: CASSPGRTSASTDTQYF; CDR3nt: TGCGCCAGCAGCCCTGGACGGACTAGCGCTAGCACAGATACGCAGTATTTT
abundance: -; d_gene: TRBD2; v_gene: TRBV2; len: 15; j_gene: TRBJ2-3; CDR3aa: CASSGTSGVKDTQYF; CDR3nt: TGTGCCAGCAGCGGGACTAGCGGGGTGAAAGATACGCAGTATTTT
abundance: -; d_gene: TRBD2; v_gene: TRBV6-6; len: 15; j_gene: TRBJ2-2; CDR3aa: CASRKLAGNTGELFF; CDR3nt: TGTGCCAGCAGAAAACTAGCGGGGAACACCGGGGAGCTGTTTTTT
abundance: once; d_gene: -; v_gene: TRBV6-5; len: 15; j_gene: TRBJ2-3; CDR3aa: CASSDSGVAFDTQYF; CDR3nt: TGTGCCAGCAGTGATAGCGGCGTAGCTTTCGATACGCAGTATTTT
abundance: once; d_gene: TRBD1; v_gene: TRBV29-1; len: 12; j_gene: TRBJ2-5; CDR3aa: CGVGTGLETQYF; CDR3nt: TGCGGCGTAGGGACAGGGCTAGAGACCCAGTACTTC
abundance: -; d_gene: -; v_gene: TRBV4-3; len: 16; j_gene: TRBJ1-5; CDR3aa: CASSQDSGRGGQPQHF; CDR3nt: TGCGCCAGCAGCCAAGATTCTGGCAGGGGCGGTCAGCCCCAGCATTTT
abundance: -; d_gene: -; v_gene: TRBV29-1; len: 13; j_gene: TRBJ1-2; CDR3aa: CSVAPGAPYGYTF; CDR3nt: TGCAGCGTTGCACCAGGGGCTCCCTATGGCTACACCTTC
abundance: -; d_gene: TRBD1; v_gene: TRBV20-1; len: 14; j_gene: TRBJ1-1; CDR3aa: CSQGQGFMSTEAFF; CDR3nt: TGCAGCCAGGGACAGGGTTTCATGAGCACTGAAGCTTTCTTT
abundance: -; d_gene: -; v_gene: TRBV4-3; len: 21; j_gene: TRBJ1-4; CDR3aa: CASSQEQVGGAQTFLNEKLFF; CDR3nt: TGCGCCAGCAGCCAAGAGCAAGTTGGGGGGGCCCAAACCTTCCTTAATGAAAAACTGTTTTTT
abundance: few; d_gene: -; v_gene: TRBV18; len: 14; j_gene: TRBJ1-5; CDR3aa: CASSPSWAWQPQHF; CDR3nt: TGTGCCAGCTCACCTAGCTGGGCGTGGCAGCCCCAGCATTTT
abundance: few; d_gene: -; v_gene: TRBV5-1; len: 14; j_gene: TRBJ2-5; CDR3aa: CASSLFGGEETQYF; CDR3nt: TGCGCCAGCAGCTTGTTCGGCGGAGAAGAGACCCAGTACTTC
abundance: few; d_gene: TRBD1; v_gene: TRBV7-2; len: 15; j_gene: TRBJ2-7; CDR3aa: CASSYRTGEFYEQYF; CDR3nt: TGTGCCAGCAGCTACCGGACAGGGGAGTTCTACGAGCAGTACTTC
abundance: few; d_gene: TRBD1; v_gene: TRBV20-1; len: 18; j_gene: TRBJ1-2; CDR3aa: CSARYKDREIWDSYGYTF; CDR3nt: TGCAGTGCTAGATACAAGGACAGGGAAATTTGGGACAGCTATGGCTACACCTTC
abundance: once; d_gene: -; v_gene: TRBV18; len: 14; j_gene: TRBJ2-4; CDR3aa: CASSPTPSKNIRYF; CDR3nt: TGTGCCAGCTCACCAACACCTTCCAAAAACATTCGGTACTTC
abundance: -; d_gene: -; v_gene: TRBV29-1; len: 13; j_gene: TRBJ1-2; CDR3aa: CSVEGPGRYGYTF; CDR3nt: TGCAGCGTTGAAGGCCCAGGGCGGTATGGCTACACCTTC
abundance: -; d_gene: TRBD1; v_gene: TRBV20-1; len: 13; j_gene: TRBJ1-2; CDR3aa: CSATQDRGYGYTF; CDR3nt: TGCAGTGCTACCCAGGACAGGGGGTATGGCTACACCTTC
abundance: -; d_gene: -; v_gene: TRBV9; len: 13; j_gene: TRBJ1-2; CDR3aa: CASSASGGNGYTF; CDR3nt: TGTGCCAGCAGCGCCTCCGGGGGCAATGGCTACACCTTC
abundance: few; d_gene: -; v_gene: TRBV6-1; len: 14; j_gene: TRBJ1-4; CDR3aa: CASNPATASEKLFF; CDR3nt: TGTGCCAGCAACCCTGCGACAGCCTCCGAAAAACTGTTTTTT
abundance: few; d_gene: -; v_gene: TRBV25-1; len: 13; j_gene: TRBJ2-2; CDR3aa: CASSETGTRLLFF; CDR3nt: TGTGCCAGCAGTGAGACCGGGACAAGGCTACTGTTTTTT
abundance: few; d_gene: TRBD2; v_gene: TRBV4-2; len: 16; j_gene: TRBJ2-7; CDR3aa: CASSYLTSGYSYEQYF; CDR3nt: TGTGCCAGCAGCTACTTGACTAGCGGATACTCCTACGAGCAGTACTTC
abundance: few; d_gene: -; v_gene: TRBV12-3/TRBV12-4; len: 12; j_gene: TRBJ1-2; CDR3aa: CASVRGARGYTF; CDR3nt: TGTGCCAGCGTTCGCGGGGCGCGTGGCTACACCTTC
abundance: -; d_gene: -; v_gene: TRBV7-3; len: 14; j_gene: TRBJ1-1; CDR3aa: CATRGVRRNTEAFF; CDR3nt: TGTGCCACCAGAGGCGTCCGTAGGAACACTGAAGCTTTCTTT
abundance: few; d_gene: TRBD2; v_gene: TRBV20-1; len: 21; j_gene: TRBJ2-1; CDR3aa: CSAGGRGGSGRIGLSYNEQFF; CDR3nt: TGCAGTGCTGGGGGCCGCGGGGGTAGCGGGAGGATTGGCCTTTCCTACAATGAGCAGTTCTTC
abundance: few; d_gene: -; v_gene: TRBV20-1; len: 16; j_gene: TRBJ2-1; CDR3aa: CSARDYRDGDYNEQFF; CDR3nt: TGCAGTGCTAGAGACTACCGGGACGGAGACTACAATGAGCAGTTCTTC
abundance: -; d_gene: -; v_gene: TRBV12-3/TRBV12-4; len: 13; j_gene: TRBJ1-5; CDR3aa: CASSFEGGQPQHF; CDR3nt: TGTGCCAGCAGTTTTGAGGGAGGTCAGCCCCAGCATTTT
abundance: few; d_gene: -; v_gene: TRBV4-1; len: 17; j_gene: TRBJ1-2; CDR3aa: CASSQRSNPINNYGYTF; CDR3nt: TGCGCCAGCAGCCAAAGGAGCAACCCAATTAATAACTATGGCTACACCTTC
abundance: few; d_gene: TRBD2; v_gene: TRBV20-1; len: 17; j_gene: TRBJ2-3; CDR3aa: CSASGLAGGYLVDTQYF; CDR3nt: TGCAGTGCCAGCGGACTAGCGGGGGGGTATTTGGTAGATACGCAGTATTTT
abundance: few; d_gene: -; v_gene: TRBV4-1; len: 16; j_gene: TRBJ2-1; CDR3aa: CASSPIWGGLDNEQFF; CDR3nt: TGCGCCAGCAGCCCCATTTGGGGGGGGCTGGACAATGAGCAGTTCTTC
abundance: -; d_gene: TRBD2; v_gene: TRBV7-2; len: 16; j_gene: TRBJ2-7; CDR3aa: CASSLQGGTSAYEQYF; CDR3nt: TGTGCCAGCAGCTTACAGGGGGGGACTAGCGCCTACGAGCAGTACTTC
abundance: -; d_gene: TRBD2; v_gene: TRBV7-9; len: 16; j_gene: TRBJ2-3; CDR3aa: CASSLHGGYGTDTQYF; CDR3nt: TGTGCCAGCAGCTTACACGGGGGGTACGGCACAGATACGCAGTATTTT
abundance: -; d_gene: TRBD2; v_gene: TRBV7-3; len: 18; j_gene: TRBJ2-7; CDR3aa: CASSLSPSGSGGANEQYF; CDR3nt: TGTGCCAGCAGCTTAAGTCCTAGCGGGAGCGGTGGGGCCAATGAGCAGTACTTC
abundance: -; d_gene: TRBD2; v_gene: TRBV5-1; len: 16; j_gene: TRBJ2-3; CDR3aa: CASSLATSGNTDTQYF; CDR3nt: TGCGCCAGCAGCTTGGCCACTAGCGGGAACACAGATACGCAGTATTTT
abundance: few; d_gene: -; v_gene: TRBV4-1; len: 14; j_gene: TRBJ2-3; CDR3aa: CASSQGPGDDTQYF; CDR3nt: TGCGCCAGCAGCCAAGGTCCGGGGGATGATACGCAGTATTTT
abundance: few; d_gene: TRBD1; v_gene: TRBV20-1; len: 19; j_gene: TRBJ2-3; CDR3aa: CSARGLIRTGLIRTDTQYF; CDR3nt: TGCAGTGCTAGAGGACTTATACGGACAGGTTTAATTCGAACAGATACGCAGTATTTT
abundance: few; d_gene: -; v_gene: TRBV7-9; len: 16; j_gene: TRBJ2-5; CDR3aa: CASSLGWGSDRETQYF; CDR3nt: TGTGCCAGCAGCTTAGGGTGGGGATCAGATCGAGAGACCCAGTACTTC
abundance: -; d_gene: -; v_gene: TRBV20-1; len: 13; j_gene: TRBJ2-5; CDR3aa: CSARRPQGETQYF; CDR3nt: TGCAGTGCTCGCAGGCCCCAAGGAGAGACCCAGTACTTC
abundance: -; d_gene: -; v_gene: TRBV24-1; len: 12; j_gene: TRBJ2-2; CDR3aa: CATGTETGELFF; CDR3nt: TGTGCCACCGGGACCGAAACCGGGGAGCTGTTTTTT
abundance: -; d_gene: -; v_gene: TRBV12-3/TRBV12-4; len: 14; j_gene: TRBJ1-1; CDR3aa: CASILRYQGTEAFF; CDR3nt: TGTGCCAGCATTTTAAGATATCAGGGCACTGAAGCTTTCTTT
abundance: -; d_gene: -; v_gene: TRBV6-6; len: 16; j_gene: TRBJ1-5; CDR3aa: CASTSSMGYSNQPQHF; CDR3nt: TGTGCCAGCACCTCATCGATGGGGTATAGCAATCAGCCCCAGCATTTT
abundance: few; d_gene: TRBD1; v_gene: TRBV29-1; len: 17; j_gene: TRBJ1-2; CDR3aa: CSVLPAGQNDANYGYTF; CDR3nt: TGCAGCGTTCTCCCCGCGGGACAGAATGACGCTAACTATGGCTACACCTTC
abundance: few; d_gene: -; v_gene: TRBV4-3; len: 15; j_gene: TRBJ1-4; CDR3aa: CASSQEFGSGTKLFF; CDR3nt: TGCGCCAGCAGCCAAGAATTTGGTAGTGGGACGAAACTGTTTTTT
abundance: -; d_gene: -; v_gene: TRBV4-1; len: 14; j_gene: TRBJ2-3; CDR3aa: CASREAESTDTQYF; CDR3nt: TGCGCCAGCAGGGAAGCGGAAAGCACAGATACGCAGTATTTT
abundance: few; d_gene: -; v_gene: TRBV12-3/TRBV12-4; len: 12; j_gene: TRBJ2-5; CDR3aa: CASREGRETQYF; CDR3nt: TGTGCCAGCCGGGAAGGGAGGGAGACCCAGTACTTC
abundance: few; d_gene: -; v_gene: TRBV9; len: 15; j_gene: TRBJ2-5; CDR3aa: CASSVGGGFQETQYF; CDR3nt: TGTGCCAGCAGCGTAGGAGGTGGGTTTCAAGAGACCCAGTACTTC
abundance: -; d_gene: -; v_gene: TRBV10-1; len: 14; j_gene: TRBJ1-2; CDR3aa: CASSEGQRTYGYTF; CDR3nt: TGCGCCAGCAGTGAAGGTCAGAGAACCTATGGCTACACCTTC
abundance: -; d_gene: -; v_gene: TRBV4-2; len: 17; j_gene: TRBJ1-2; CDR3aa: CASSQDWVWGTSYGYTF; CDR3nt: TGTGCCAGCAGCCAAGATTGGGTGTGGGGTACCAGCTATGGCTACACCTTC